This T cell receptor beta chain was captured in a study of blood T cell repertoires in COVID-19. Germline loops: CDR1 SGHDT, CDR2 YYEEEE. With 4 bases removed from V and 2 bases from J, the gap between germline ends came to 13 bases. The CDR3 spans 15 residues. Authors' data handling: Amplification of reference gene primers provided the estimated nucleated cell counts. Assay: immunoSEQ multiplex PCR; the TCRdb copy retains only in-frame clones and omits some. V, J and clone size are those of that table, while D and trimming were read from the DNA. The repertoire holds 310,000 or so clones, with about nine tenths as singletons. Seattle patients were enrolled during active infection and followed longitudinally. This clone has just one count.

V is TRBV5-6 and J is TRBJ2-1, with a possible D match to TRBD1 (5 bases). Sequenced material: peripheral blood. The sequence was obtained from a woman in her thirties with COVID-19, enrolled during active disease. The CDR3 nucleotides are TGTGCCAGCAGCACCAGGGTATTCGCCTACAATGAGCAGTTCTTC. Encoded protein: CASSTRVFAYNEQFF.